This T cell receptor beta chain was sequenced during a study of blood T cell repertoires in COVID-19. Across the whole study: Sample material is recorded as cDNA or gDNA derived from T cells, B-cell-depleted T cells, or PBMCs.

This clone was observed a handful of times. CDR3 size: 17 residues. The ends were cut back, 0 bases at V and 5 bases at J, with 20 bases in the middle. Looked up from germline, CDR1 is SGHRS and CDR2 is YFSETQ. Clones were read by immunoSEQ multiplex PCR, and TCRdb kept only the in-frame ones, dropping some. This table has about 230,000 clones, 65% to 85% appearing once. This chain connects TRBV5-1 to TRBJ2-5; D might be TRBD2 (7 bases). The source of this sequence is a woman aged 80 or older with acute or convalescent COVID-19. Sequencing input: peripheral blood. The chain's CDR3 is CASSLAGAGAPRETQYF. In DNA, the CDR3 is TGCGCCAGCAGCTTGGCAGGGGCGGGGGCGCCCAGGGAGACCCAGTACTTC.